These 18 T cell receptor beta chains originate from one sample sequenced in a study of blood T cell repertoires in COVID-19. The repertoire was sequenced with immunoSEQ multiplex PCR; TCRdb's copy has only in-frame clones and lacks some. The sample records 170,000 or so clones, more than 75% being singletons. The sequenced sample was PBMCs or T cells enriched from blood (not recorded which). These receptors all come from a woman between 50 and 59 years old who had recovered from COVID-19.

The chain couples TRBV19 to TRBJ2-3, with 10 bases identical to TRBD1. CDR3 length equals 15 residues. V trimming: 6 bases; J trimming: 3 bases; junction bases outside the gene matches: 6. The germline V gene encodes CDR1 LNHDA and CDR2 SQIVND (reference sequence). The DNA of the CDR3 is TGTGCCAGTAGAAAGCCGGGACAGGGGACAGATACGCAGTATTTT. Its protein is CASRKPGQGTDTQYF. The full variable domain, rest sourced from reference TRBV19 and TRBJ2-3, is DGGITQSPKYLFRKEGQNVTLSCEQNLNHDAMYWYRQDPGQGLRLIYYSQIVNDFQKGDIAEGYSVSREKKESFPLTVTSAQKNPTAFYLCASRKPGQGTDTQYFGPGTRLTVL.

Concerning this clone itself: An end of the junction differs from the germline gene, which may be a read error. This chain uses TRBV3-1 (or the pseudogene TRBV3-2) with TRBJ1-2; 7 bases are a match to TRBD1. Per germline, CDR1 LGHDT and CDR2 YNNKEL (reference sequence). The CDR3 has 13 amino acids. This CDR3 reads CASSKDRVYGYTF. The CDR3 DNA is TGTGCCAGCAGCAAAGACAGGGTTTATGGCTACACCTTC.

CDR3 protein: CASSWRGEGYEQYF. The DNA for the CDR3 is TGTGCCAGTAGTTGGAGGGGCGAGGGCTACGAGCAGTACTTC. V and J are TRBV19 and TRBJ2-7; TRBD2 might be the D (6 bases). Between the trimmed V and J ends, which lost 5 bases and 3 bases, there was a span of 14 bases. Looked up from germline, CDR1 is LNHDA and CDR2 is SQIVND (reference sequence). CDR3 length equals 14 residues.

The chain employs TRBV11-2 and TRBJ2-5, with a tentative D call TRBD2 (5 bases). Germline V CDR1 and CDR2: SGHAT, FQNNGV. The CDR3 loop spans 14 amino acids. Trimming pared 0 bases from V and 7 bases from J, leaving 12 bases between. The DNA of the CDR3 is TGTGCCAGCAGCTTAGAGCGGACTTCTTTGACCCAGTACTTC. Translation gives CASSLERTSLTQYF. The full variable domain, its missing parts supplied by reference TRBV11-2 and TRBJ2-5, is EAGVAQSPRYKIIEKRQSVAFWCNPISGHATLYWYQQILGQGPKLLIQFQNNGVVDDSQLPKDRFSAERLKGVDSTLKIQPAKLEDSAVYLCASSLERTSLTQYFGPGTRLLVL.

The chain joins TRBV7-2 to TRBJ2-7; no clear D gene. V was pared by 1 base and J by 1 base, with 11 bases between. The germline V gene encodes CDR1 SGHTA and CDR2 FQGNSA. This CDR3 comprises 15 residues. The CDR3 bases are TGTGCCAGCAGCTTAGGTCGAGACACTTCCTACGAGCAGTACTTC. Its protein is CASSLGRDTSYEQYF.

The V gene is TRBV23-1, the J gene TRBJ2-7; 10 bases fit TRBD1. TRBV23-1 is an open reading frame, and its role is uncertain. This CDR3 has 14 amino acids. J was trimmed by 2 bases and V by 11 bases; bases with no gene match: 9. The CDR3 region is CAEQGDRGTYEQYF. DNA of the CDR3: TGCGCCGAGCAGGGGGACAGGGGTACCTACGAGCAGTACTTC.

The DNA for the CDR3 is TGTGCCAGCAGCGAGTCTCTAGCGGGATACAATGAGCAGTTCTTC. Its protein is CASSESLAGYNEQFF. The rearrangement uses TRBV7-2 and TRBJ2-1; 9 positions agree with TRBD2. This CDR3 comprises 15 residues. Germline V gives CDR1 SGHTA, CDR2 FQGNSA. J gave up 4 bases and V 5 bases, and 6 bases lay outside the gene matches.

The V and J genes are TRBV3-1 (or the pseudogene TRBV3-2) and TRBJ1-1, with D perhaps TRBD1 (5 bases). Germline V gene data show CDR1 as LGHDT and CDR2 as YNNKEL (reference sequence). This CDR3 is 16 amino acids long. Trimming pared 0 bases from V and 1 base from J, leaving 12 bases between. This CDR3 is CASSQDLGAPNTEAFF. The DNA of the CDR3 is TGTGCCAGCAGCCAAGATTTAGGGGCGCCGAACACTGAAGCTTTCTTT.

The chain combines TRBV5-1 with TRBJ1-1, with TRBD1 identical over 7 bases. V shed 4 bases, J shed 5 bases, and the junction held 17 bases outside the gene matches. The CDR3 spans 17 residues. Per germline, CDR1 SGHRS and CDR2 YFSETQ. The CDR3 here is CASSQLRIRQGGTEAFF. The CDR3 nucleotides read TGCGCCAGCAGCCAATTAAGAATAAGACAGGGCGGGACTGAAGCTTTCTTT.

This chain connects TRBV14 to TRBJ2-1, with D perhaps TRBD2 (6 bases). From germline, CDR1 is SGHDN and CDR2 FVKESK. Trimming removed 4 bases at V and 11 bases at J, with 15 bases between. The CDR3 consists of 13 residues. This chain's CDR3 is CASSPSGVLKQFF. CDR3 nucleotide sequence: TGTGCCAGCAGCCCCTCGGGGGTATTGAAGCAGTTCTTC.

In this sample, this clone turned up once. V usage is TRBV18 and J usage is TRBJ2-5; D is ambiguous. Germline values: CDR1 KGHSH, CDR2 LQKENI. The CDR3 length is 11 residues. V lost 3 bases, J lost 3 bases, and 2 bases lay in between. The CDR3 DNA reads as TGTGCCAGCTCACCCAAAGAGACCCAGTACTTC. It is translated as CASSPKETQYF.

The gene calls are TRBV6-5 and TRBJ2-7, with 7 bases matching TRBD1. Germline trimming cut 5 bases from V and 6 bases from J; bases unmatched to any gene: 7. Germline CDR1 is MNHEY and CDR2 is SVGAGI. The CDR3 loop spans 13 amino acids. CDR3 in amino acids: CASSLRGQREQYF. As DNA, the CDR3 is TGTGCCAGCAGTCTGAGGGGGCAACGCGAGCAGTACTTC.

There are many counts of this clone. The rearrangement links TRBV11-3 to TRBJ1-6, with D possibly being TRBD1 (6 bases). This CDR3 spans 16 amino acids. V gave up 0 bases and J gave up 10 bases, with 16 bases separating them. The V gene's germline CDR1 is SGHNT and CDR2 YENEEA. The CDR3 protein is CASSLEGAGGGSPLHF. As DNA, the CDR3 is TGTGCCAGCAGCTTAGAAGGCGCTGGGGGCGGGTCACCCCTCCACTTT.

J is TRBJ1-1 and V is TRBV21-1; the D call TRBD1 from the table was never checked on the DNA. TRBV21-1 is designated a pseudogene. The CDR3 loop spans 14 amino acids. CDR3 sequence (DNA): TGTGCCAGCAGCATAGGGGTTTTGAACACTGAAGCTTTCTTT. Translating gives CASSIGVLNTEAFF.

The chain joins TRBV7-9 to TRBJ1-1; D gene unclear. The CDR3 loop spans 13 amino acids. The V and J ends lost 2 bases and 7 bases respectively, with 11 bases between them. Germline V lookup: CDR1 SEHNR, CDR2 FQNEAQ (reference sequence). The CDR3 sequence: CASSLLESHEAFF. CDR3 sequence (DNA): TGTGCCAGCAGCTTACTGGAGAGTCATGAAGCTTTCTTT.

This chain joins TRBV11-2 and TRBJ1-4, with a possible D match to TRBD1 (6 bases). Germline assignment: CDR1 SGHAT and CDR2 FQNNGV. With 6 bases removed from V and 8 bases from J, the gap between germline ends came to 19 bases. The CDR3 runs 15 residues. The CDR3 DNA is TGTGCCAGCAGGCGGACAGACTCAAGGGGAGAAAAACTGTTTTTT. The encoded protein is CASRRTDSRGEKLFF.

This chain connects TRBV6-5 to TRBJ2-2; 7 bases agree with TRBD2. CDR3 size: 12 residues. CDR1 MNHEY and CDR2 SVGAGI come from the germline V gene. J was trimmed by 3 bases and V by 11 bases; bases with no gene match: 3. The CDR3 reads CAGGSDTGELFF. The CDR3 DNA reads TGTGCCGGCGGGAGTGACACCGGGGAGCTGTTTTTT.

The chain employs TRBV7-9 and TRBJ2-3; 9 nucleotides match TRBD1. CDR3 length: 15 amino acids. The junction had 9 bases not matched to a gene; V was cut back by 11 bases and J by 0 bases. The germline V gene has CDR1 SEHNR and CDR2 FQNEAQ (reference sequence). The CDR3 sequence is CAGSGTGTSTDTQYF. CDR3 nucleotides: TGTGCCGGGTCCGGGACAGGGACTAGCACAGATACGCAGTATTTT.